The 20 T cell receptor beta chains reported below all come from one sample, sequenced in a study of blood T cell repertoires in COVID-19. The table came from immunoSEQ multiplex PCR; TCRdb's copy has only in-frame clones and leaves some out. Here the sample spans about 110,000 clones, about two thirds being singletons. Material: peripheral blood. The receptors originated from a woman in her thirties or forties with acute or convalescent COVID-19.

CDR3 loop: CASSPSVGGLERGELFF. DNA of the CDR3: TGTGCCAGTAGTCCCTCGGTCGGGGGGTTGGAGCGCGGGGAGCTGTTTTTT. The chain links TRBV19 to TRBJ2-2, with 7 bases matching TRBD2. The J segment lost 7 bases and the V segment lost 5 bases, leaving 16 bases of the junction unmatched. The CDR3 runs to 17 residues. Germline V CDR1 and CDR2: LNHDA, SQIVND (reference sequence).

Only a few counts were recorded for this clone. The gene calls are TRBV11-3 and TRBJ2-1; tentatively, D is TRBD1 (6 bases). V lost 1 base, J lost 0 bases, and 10 bases lay in between. The CDR3 loop spans 16 amino acids. Per the germline V gene, CDR1 is SGHNT and CDR2 is YENEEA. The CDR3, as DNA: TGTGCCAGCAGCTTAGGACAGGCCGGCTCCTACAATGAGCAGTTCTTC. This gives the protein CASSLGQAGSYNEQFF.

The chain links TRBV29-1 to TRBJ2-5; TRBD2 matches 8 bases. This CDR3 spans 15 amino acids. Germline CDR1 SQVTM, CDR2 ANQGSEA. V lost 0 bases and J lost 2; bases outside the gene matches: 5. The CDR3 DNA reads TGCAGCGTTGAAGAGGCGGGGGGAGGACAAGAGACCCAGTACTTC. Its translation: CSVEEAGGGQETQYF.

The rearrangement joins TRBV7-2 to TRBJ2-7; TRBD1 aligns across 7 bases. This CDR3 comprises 15 residues. V trimming: 5 bases; J trimming: 2 bases; junction bases outside the gene matches: 9. Germline loops: CDR1 SGHTA, CDR2 FQGNSA. For the CDR3, the DNA is TGTGCCAGCAGCATAAAGGGTGGACAGGCCTACGAGCAGTACTTC. It codes for CASSIKGGQAYEQYF.

The CDR3: CAWSFEMETQYF. For the CDR3, the DNA is TGTGCCTGGAGTTTCGAGATGGAGACCCAGTACTTC. This chain links TRBV30 with TRBJ2-5; unclear D gene. Trimming cost V 2 bases and J 5 bases, with 9 bases left between them. CDR1 is GTSNPN and CDR2 is SVGIG in the germline V gene (reference sequence). CDR3 length: 12 residues. The full variable domain, with the rest looked up from reference TRBV30 and TRBJ2-5, is SQTIHQWPATLVQPVGSPLSLECTVEGTSNPNLYWYRQAAGRGLQLLFYSVGIGQISSEVPQNLSASRPQDRQFILSSKKLLLSDSGFYLCAWSFEMETQYFGPGTRLLVL.

The chain has TRBV9 and TRBJ2-7; no reliable D call. The germline V gene encodes CDR1 SGDLS and CDR2 YYNGEE. The CDR3 is 15 amino acids. The ends were cut back, 4 bases at V and 3 bases at J, with 17 bases in the middle. The CDR3 DNA reads as TGTGCCAGCAGCCCTACTGTCCAGGCTATCTACGAGCAGTACTTC. Residues: CASSPTVQAIYEQYF.

This rearrangement joins TRBV7-6 to TRBJ2-7; TRBD1 matches 12 bases. J gave up 4 bases and V 4 bases, and 5 bases lay outside the gene matches. The length of the CDR3 is 15 residues. In germline, CDR1 is SGHVS, CDR2 FNYEAQ. CDR3: CASSSRDRGPYEQYF. DNA for the CDR3: TGTGCCAGCAGCTCCCGGGACAGGGGGCCTTACGAGCAGTACTTC.

The V gene is TRBV30, the J gene TRBJ2-2; TRBD2 might be the D (5 bases). Between the trimmed V and J ends, which lost 5 bases and 7 bases, there was a span of 14 bases. Germline CDR1 reads GTSNPN; CDR2 reads SVGIG (reference sequence). There are 13 residues in the CDR3. The CDR3, as DNA: TGTGCCTGGTCCGAGAGAGCGGTCGGGGAGCTGTTTTTT. It translates to CAWSERAVGELFF. The full variable domain, its missing parts supplied by reference TRBV30 and TRBJ2-2, is SQTIHQWPATLVQPVGSPLSLECTVEGTSNPNLYWYRQAAGRGLQLLFYSVGIGQISSEVPQNLSASRPQDRQFILSSKKLLLSDSGFYLCAWSERAVGELFFGEGSRLTVL.

V and J are TRBV19 and TRBJ2-7, with 9 bases that match TRBD1. Germline V CDR1 and CDR2: LNHDA, SQIVND (reference sequence). V shed 6 bases and J 2 bases; nucleotides not matched to a gene: 5. The CDR3 consists of 14 residues. CDR3 sequence reads: CASSQGQGPYEQYF. The CDR3 nucleotides read TGTGCCAGTAGCCAGGGACAGGGCCCCTACGAGCAGTACTTC.

CDR3 amino acids: CASSLLGRGDSPLHF. The CDR3 DNA reads as TGCGCCAGCAGCTTGTTGGGGAGGGGAGATTCACCCCTCCACTTT. This chain uses TRBV5-1 with TRBJ1-6; tentative D call: TRBD1 (5 bases). Germline assignment: CDR1 SGHRS and CDR2 YFSETQ. V lost 1 base and J lost 8, with 13 bases in between. This CDR3 has 15 amino acids.

The chain uses TRBV10-1 and TRBJ2-7; the D gene is possibly TRBD2 (5 bases). Germline V CDR1 and CDR2: WNHNN, SYGVQD (reference sequence). Trimming pared 0 bases from V and 6 bases from J, leaving 9 bases between. The CDR3 totals 13 residues. The CDR3 DNA reads TGCGCCAGCAGTGAGTCCGGAGGAGCCGAGCAGTACTTC. This codes for CASSESGGAEQYF.

The rearrangement joins TRBV12-3 or TRBV12-4 to TRBJ1-1; TRBD1 is a possible D gene (5 bases). With 7 bases removed from V and 4 bases from J, the gap between germline ends came to 13 bases. This CDR3 comprises 13 residues. CDR3 protein: CASTTQGGTEAFF. CDR3 in DNA: TGTGCCAGCACTACCCAGGGAGGCACTGAAGCTTTCTTT.

This clone was detected once. The chain recombines TRBV6-5 with TRBJ1-1; D is ambiguous. Deletions cut 5 bases from V and 3 bases from J, with 13 bases between. The germline V gene encodes CDR1 MNHEY and CDR2 SVGAGI. This CDR3 comprises 14 residues. For the CDR3, the DNA is TGTGCCAGCAGTCCCTCCGGGAGCCACACTGAAGCTTTCTTT. Translated: CASSPSGSHTEAFF.

This clone showed up just a few times. V usage is TRBV24-1 and J usage is TRBJ1-6; weak D call: TRBD1 (6 bases). Trimming removed 9 bases at V and 7 bases at J, with 12 bases between. The CDR3 length is 13 residues. Germline values: CDR1 KGHDR, CDR2 SFDVKD. The CDR3 reads CATPPGENSPLHF. In DNA form, the CDR3 reads TGTGCCACCCCCCCAGGGGAGAATTCACCCCTCCACTTT.

This clone was seen a handful of times. The rearrangement uses TRBV5-1 and TRBJ2-3; D is undetermined. The CDR3 contains 16 residues. Trimming took 0 bases from V and 6 from J, leaving 17 bases between them. Germline V gives CDR1 SGHRS, CDR2 YFSETQ. The CDR3 loop reads CASSLAVSRYEDTQYF. DNA for the CDR3: TGCGCCAGCAGCTTGGCGGTAAGCCGGTACGAGGATACGCAGTATTTT.

V gene TRBV15 combines with J gene TRBJ2-3; 9 bases are a match to TRBD1. The CDR3 spans 15 residues. With 5 bases clipped from V and 1 base from J, the junction kept 4 bases outside the gene matches. Germline CDR1 and CDR2: LNHNV and YYDKDF (reference sequence). The CDR3 DNA follows: TGTGCCACCAGCCCGGACAGGGGTGGCACAGATACGCAGTATTTT. Translating gives CATSPDRGGTDTQYF.

This sequence joins TRBV29-1 and TRBJ1-2, with 9 bases identical to TRBD1. V was pared by 7 bases and J by 6 bases, with 12 bases of the junction left unmatched. The CDR3 is 14 amino acids. The germline V gene has CDR1 SQVTM and CDR2 ANQGSEA. CDR3 region: CSGGPGQGTNGYTF. The CDR3 bases are TGCAGCGGCGGGCCGGGACAGGGTACGAATGGCTACACCTTC.

The genes are TRBV5-4 and TRBJ2-1; D unresolved. V dropped 3 bases and J dropped 8 bases, with 9 bases sitting between them. Germline CDR1 and CDR2: SGHNT and YYREEE (reference sequence). The CDR3 totals 12 residues. This CDR3 reads CASSSSVYEQFF. The CDR3 nucleotides are TGTGCCAGCAGCTCCAGTGTCTATGAGCAGTTCTTC.

The sample holds a few counts of this clone. Other DNA variants within this sample encode the same CDR3. The chain couples TRBV30 to TRBJ1-1; D gene ambiguous. CDR1 GTSNPN and CDR2 SVGIG come from the germline V gene (reference sequence). Trimming stripped 5 bases from V and 1 base from J, with 8 bases between. This CDR3 region has 12 residues. The CDR3 reads CAWGRSNTEAFF. The CDR3 bases are TGTGCCTGGGGTCGTTCGAACACTGAAGCTTTCTTT.

The V gene is TRBV3-1 (or the pseudogene TRBV3-2), the J gene TRBJ1-4; a possible D gene is TRBD1 (5 bases). The CDR3 length is 16 residues. V was clipped by 1 base and J by 4 bases, with 13 bases between them. Germline V gene sequence: CDR1 LGHDT, CDR2 YNNKEL (reference sequence). CDR3 sequence: CASSQGVSTVNEKLFF. The CDR3 DNA reads as TGTGCCAGCAGCCAAGGGGTTTCGACAGTTAATGAAAAACTGTTTTTT.